This T cell receptor (beta chain) came from a study of cytomegalovirus exposure and HLA in healthy donors. The study, taken as a whole, reports: A classifier reportedly called cytomegalovirus status with high sensitivity and specificity. Confirmation in vitro established that three CMV-associated chains were specific for CMV antigens. Investigators reported 150 to 200 TCR beta chains as tied to cytomegalovirus. The TCR clusters that emerged in the first cohort tended, a later analysis found, to co-occur in the 110 or so validation repertoires.

The V and J ends lost 2 bases and 3 bases, in that order; junction bases with no gene match: 5. This CDR3 is 15 amino acids long. The V gene's germline CDR1 is SGHTA and CDR2 FQGNSA. Regarding this clone: Antigen specificity is unknown.

Measured with immunoSEQ multiplex PCR; TCRdb has only the in-frame clones, and not every one. The sample has 90,000 or so clones; around 96% are singletons. The chain joins TRBV7-2 to TRBJ2-7, with 9 bases identical to TRBD2. Material: PBMCs. The TCR was taken from a man aged 18 to 30 in good health and CMV-seronegative. CDR3 nucleotide sequence: TGTGCCAGCAGCTTAACTAGCGGGCCGGGCTACGAGCAGTACTTC. It is translated as CASSLTSGPGYEQYF.